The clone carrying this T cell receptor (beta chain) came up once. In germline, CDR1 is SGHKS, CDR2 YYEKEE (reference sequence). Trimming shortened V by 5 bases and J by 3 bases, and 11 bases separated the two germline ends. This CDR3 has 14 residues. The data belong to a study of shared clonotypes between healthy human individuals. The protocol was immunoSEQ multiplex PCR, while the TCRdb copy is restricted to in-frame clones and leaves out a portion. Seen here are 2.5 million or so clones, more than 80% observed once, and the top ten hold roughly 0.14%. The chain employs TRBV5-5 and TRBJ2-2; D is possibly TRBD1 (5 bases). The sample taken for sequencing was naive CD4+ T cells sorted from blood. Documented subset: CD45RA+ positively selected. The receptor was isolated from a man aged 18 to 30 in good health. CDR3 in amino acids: CASSWAGYTGELFF. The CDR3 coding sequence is TGTGCCAGCAGTTGGGCAGGGTACACCGGGGAGCTGTTTTTT.